This is a list of T cell receptor beta chains from one sample in a study of CD8+ T cells in alopecia areata. Sequencing was performed with immunoSEQ multiplex PCR; in TCRdb, only in-frame clones are kept and a portion is missing. The sample has 110,000 to 150,000 clones; about three fifths are singletons. The sequenced sample consisted of CD8+ T cells sorted from blood. The receptors come from a human donor in good health. CDR3s include the opening cysteine and the closing phenylalanine or tryptophan. The D gene is left open where the match is weak. Clone size is not always given. Where it is, it says once, few, many or a class for expanded clones.

V gene,D gene,J gene,clone size,CDR3 protein,CDR3 DNA
TRBV30,.,TRBJ2-2,.,CAWSVKAGELFF,TGTGCCTGGAGTGTAAAAGCCGGGGAGCTGTTTTTT
TRBV15,.,TRBJ2-2,few,CATSFTGELFF,TGTGCCACCTCCTTCACCGGGGAGCTGTTTTTT
TRBV7-9,.,TRBJ2-5,.,CASSQDGNQETQYF,TGTGCCAGCAGCCAGGACGGCAACCAAGAGACCCAGTACTTC
TRBV25-1,TRBD2,TRBJ2-5,.,CASNLGLAGQETQYF,TGTGCCAGCAACCTAGGACTAGCGGGTCAAGAGACCCAGTACTTC
TRBV11-2,TRBD2,TRBJ2-4,few,CASSLEYAGENIQYF,TGTGCCAGCAGCTTAGAGTATGCGGGAGAAAACATTCAGTACTTC
TRBV7-9,.,TRBJ1-4,few,CASTMGEKLFF,TGTGCCAGCACCATGGGGGAAAAACTGTTTTTT
TRBV2,TRBD1,TRBJ2-4,.,CASRGGLAKNIQYF,TGTGCCAGCCGAGGGGGCTTGGCCAAAAACATTCAGTACTTC
TRBV28,.,TRBJ2-1,.,CASSGTGNEQFF,TGTGCCAGCAGCGGGACTGGAAATGAGCAGTTCTTC
TRBV27,.,TRBJ1-2,once,CASSFEGHPLRYTF,TGTGCCAGCAGTTTCGAGGGACACCCCCTTCGCTACACCTTC
TRBV25-1,.,TRBJ1-2,once,CASSWGSGYTF,TGTGCCAGCAGTTGGGGGAGTGGCTACACCTTC
TRBV5-4,.,TRBJ2-5,.,CASSFRDNQETQYF,TGTGCCAGCAGCTTCCGGGACAACCAAGAGACCCAGTACTTC
TRBV5-1,.,TRBJ1-2,.,CASSIRDSRVGSGYTF,TGCGCCAGCAGCATCCGGGACTCAAGAGTCGGTTCTGGCTACACCTTC
TRBV7-6,.,TRBJ2-2,.,CASSAPDGELFF,TGTGCCAGCAGCGCCCCAGACGGGGAGCTGTTTTTT
TRBV29-1,TRBD1,TRBJ2-1,.,CSVGSGQTEQFF,TGCAGCGTTGGTTCGGGACAGACAGAGCAGTTCTTC
TRBV7-9,.,TRBJ1-5,few,CASSLLGDGGNQPQHF,TGTGCCAGCAGCTTACTCGGGGACGGTGGCAATCAGCCCCAGCATTTT
TRBV19,.,TRBJ1-1,.,CASSTGAREAFF,TGTGCCAGTAGTACAGGGGCGCGTGAAGCTTTCTTT
TRBV2,TRBD2,TRBJ2-1,.,CASRPLAGGRFDEQFF,TGTGCCAGCAGACCTCTAGCGGGAGGACGGTTCGATGAGCAGTTCTTC
TRBV4-1,TRBD2,TRBJ2-1,.,CASSQGTSGNSNEQFF,TGCGCCAGCAGCCAAGGGACTAGCGGGAACTCGAATGAGCAGTTCTTC
TRBV7-8,.,TRBJ2-7,.,CASSLAGTYNEQYF,TGTGCCAGCAGCCTAGCCGGGACATACAACGAGCAGTACTTC
TRBV6-5,.,TRBJ1-3,few,CASRLHRSSGNTIYF,TGTGCCAGCAGGCTCCACAGGAGCTCTGGAAACACCATATATTTT
TRBV27,.,TRBJ1-1,few,CASSYGENTEAFF,TGTGCCAGCAGTTACGGGGAGAACACTGAAGCTTTCTTT
TRBV9,.,TRBJ1-2,.,CASNPGVNYGYTF,TGTGCCAGCAACCCAGGGGTGAACTATGGCTACACCTTC
TRBV15,.,TRBJ2-6,.,CATSEANVLTF,TGTGCCACCAGCGAAGCCAACGTCCTGACTTTC
TRBV30,TRBD1,TRBJ1-2,.,CAWSLGTGYGYTF,TGTGCCTGGAGTCTCGGGACAGGCTATGGCTACACCTTC
TRBV27,.,TRBJ2-7,few,CASSFGGSSYEQYF,TGTGCCAGCAGTTTCGGTGGAAGCTCCTACGAGCAGTACTTC
TRBV14,.,TRBJ2-5,.,CASSQDRGYLETQYF,TGTGCCAGCAGCCAAGATAGGGGCTATCTGGAGACCCAGTACTTC
TRBV9,TRBD2,TRBJ2-3,.,CASSKLAAPDTQYF,TGTGCCAGCAGCAAACTAGCGGCCCCAGATACGCAGTATTTT
TRBV29-1,.,TRBJ2-7,few,CSVGRAPGLYEQYF,TGCAGCGTTGGGAGGGCGCCAGGGTTATACGAGCAGTACTTC
TRBV29-1,TRBD2,TRBJ2-7,.,CSVGSGSSYEQYF,TGCAGCGTTGGCAGCGGGAGCTCCTACGAGCAGTACTTC
TRBV7-9,.,TRBJ2-1,once,CASRHVGGGPYNEQFF,TGTGCCAGCAGACACGTAGGGGGAGGGCCCTACAATGAGCAGTTCTTC
TRBV5-4,TRBD1,TRBJ2-1,.,CASSSPGTGYNEQFF,TGTGCCAGCAGCTCGCCCGGGACAGGCTACAATGAGCAGTTCTTC
TRBV29-1,TRBD1,TRBJ2-7,.,CSVTGTAYEQYF,TGCAGCGTAACCGGGACAGCCTACGAGCAGTACTTC
TRBV7-2,.,TRBJ1-1,few,CASSLVWGAEAFF,TGTGCCAGCAGCTTAGTGTGGGGAGCCGAAGCTTTCTTT
TRBV13,TRBD2,TRBJ2-1,.,CASSQMGLAGGYNEQFF,TGTGCCAGCAGCCAGATGGGACTAGCGGGAGGATACAATGAGCAGTTCTTC